These T cell receptor beta chains were read from a single sample in a study of response to subunit inactivated influenza vaccine. MiXCR, applied by TCRdb to the RT-PCR reads, yields one record per CDR3 protein. The sample includes fewer than 700,000 distinct CDR3 sequences, around 13% of them seen just once. This specimen was PBMCs from blood, taken about 40 days after vaccination. These receptors came from a man aged 50-59 years who received an inactivated influenza vaccine. CDR3s include the opening cysteine and the closing phenylalanine or tryptophan. A D gene is named only where the DNA matches it firmly. Size values are once, few and many counts, or a class for expanded clones, and some rows have none.

j_call v_call clone_size d_call cdr3_aa cdr3_nt
TRBJ2-3 TRBV4-3 many - CASSQDGTGTDTQYF TGCGCCAGCAGCCAAGATGGTACAGGGACAGATACGCAGTATTTT
TRBJ2-7 TRBV20-1 few TRBD2 CSAPGLASDEQYF TGCAGTGCCCCAGGACTAGCCAGCGACGAGCAGTACTTC
TRBJ1-5 TRBV20-1 - - CSARGGNNQPQHF TGCAGTGCTAGGGGGGGGAACAATCAGCCCCAGCATTTT
TRBJ2-5 TRBV7-9 - - CASSPIGGDIVRETQYF TGTGCCAGCAGCCCGATAGGGGGTGACATCGTTCGAGAGACCCAGTACTTC
TRBJ1-5 TRBV12-3/TRBV12-4 - - CASSSGTLSNQPQHF TGTGCCAGCAGTTCGGGCACACTTAGCAATCAGCCCCAGCATTTT
TRBJ2-3 TRBV6-4 - TRBD1 CASSGQGMGDTQYF TGTGCCAGCAGTGGACAGGGGATGGGAGATACGCAGTATTTT
TRBJ2-1 TRBV20-1 - TRBD1 CSARRDRFREQFF TGCAGTGCTAGGAGGGACAGGTTCAGGGAGCAGTTCTTC
TRBJ2-7 TRBV9 few - CASSVGNGGAAEQYF TGTGCCAGCAGCGTAGGGAATGGGGGGGCGGCCGAGCAGTACTTC
TRBJ2-5 TRBV10-3 few TRBD2 CAISASGGQETQYF TGTGCCATCAGTGCTAGCGGAGGGCAAGAGACCCAGTACTTC
TRBJ2-1 TRBV15 - TRBD1 CATSRTGQVYNEQFF TGTGCCACCAGCAGAACGGGACAGGTCTACAATGAGCAGTTCTTC
TRBJ2-2 TRBV20-1 - - CSANRQGNTGELFF TGCAGTGCTAATCGGCAGGGGAACACCGGGGAGCTGTTTTTT
TRBJ1-1 TRBV5-5 few - CASSLSVWNAEAFF TGTGCCAGCAGCCTAAGCGTCTGGAACGCTGAAGCTTTCTTT
TRBJ2-3 TRBV24-1 few TRBD1 CATSDPANRGAADTQYF TGTGCCACCAGTGACCCAGCGAACAGGGGGGCGGCCGATACGCAGTATTTT
TRBJ2-7 TRBV20-1 - TRBD2 CSARASGSYEQYF TGCAGTGCTAGAGCTAGCGGTTCCTACGAGCAGTACTTC
TRBJ2-7 TRBV20-1 - TRBD2 CSAASGLASYEQYF TGCAGTGCGGCGTCGGGACTAGCGTCCTACGAGCAGTACTTC
TRBJ2-1 TRBV4-3 - TRBD1 CASTGDRLGNEQFF TGCGCCAGCACCGGGGACAGGTTAGGCAATGAGCAGTTCTTC
TRBJ2-1 TRBV5-1 - - CASRPGLQSFSSYNEQFF TGCGCCAGCAGGCCCGGCCTCCAATCCTTTAGCTCCTACAATGAGCAGTTCTTC
TRBJ1-6 TRBV5-1 - TRBD1 CASSLGQGEGPLHF TGCGCCAGCAGCTTGGGACAGGGGGAAGGACCCCTCCACTTT
TRBJ2-7 TRBV20-1 few TRBD1 CSAEKGTAYEQYF TGCAGTGCCGAAAAGGGGACAGCCTACGAGCAGTACTTC
TRBJ2-1 TRBV10-3 - TRBD2 CAISYAGTSGSYEQFF TGTGCCATCAGCTATGCCGGGACTAGCGGGAGTTATGAGCAGTTCTTC
TRBJ1-5 TRBV28 few - CASSLDSGSNQPQHF TGTGCCAGCAGTTTAGACAGCGGTAGCAATCAGCCCCAGCATTTT
TRBJ1-4 TRBV14 - TRBD1 CASSLQGSGGLFF TGTGCCAGCAGCCTACAGGGGTCGGGCGGACTGTTTTTT
TRBJ2-3 TRBV9 - - CASSVYGGQERDTQYF TGTGCCAGCAGCGTATATGGCGGGCAGGAGAGGGATACGCAGTATTTT
TRBJ2-1 TRBV12-3/TRBV12-4 few TRBD2 CASSTSGGAKGGDEQFF TGTGCCAGCAGTACTAGCGGGGGGGCCAAGGGTGGCGATGAGCAGTTCTTC
TRBJ1-2 TRBV9 - - CASSVGAWAANYGYTF TGTGCCAGCAGCGTGGGGGCTTGGGCGGCTAACTATGGCTATACCTTC
TRBJ2-7 TRBV24-1 few - CATRGSSPEQYF TGTGCCACCAGAGGGTCCAGTCCTGAGCAGTACTTC
TRBJ2-2 TRBV5-1 few - CASTRGQMNTGELFF TGCGCCAGCACCCGGGGTCAGATGAACACCGGGGAGCTGTTTTTT